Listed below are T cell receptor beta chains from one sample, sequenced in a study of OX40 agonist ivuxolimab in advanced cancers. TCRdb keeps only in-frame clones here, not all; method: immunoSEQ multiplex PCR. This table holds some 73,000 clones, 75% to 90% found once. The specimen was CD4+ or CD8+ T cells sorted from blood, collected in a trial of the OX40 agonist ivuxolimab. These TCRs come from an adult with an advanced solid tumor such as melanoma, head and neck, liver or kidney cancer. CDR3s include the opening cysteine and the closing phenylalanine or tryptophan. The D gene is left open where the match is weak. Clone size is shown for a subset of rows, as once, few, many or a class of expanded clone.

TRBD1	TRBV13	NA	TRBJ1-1	TGTGCCAGCCATTACAGGGGGTCGAACACTGAAGCTTTCTTT	CASHYRGSNTEAFF
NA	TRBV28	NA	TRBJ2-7	TGTGCCAGCAGTCTCGGGAACTACGAGCAGTACTTC	CASSLGNYEQYF
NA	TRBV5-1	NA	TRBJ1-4	TGCGCCAGCAGCTTGGAAGGACATGGAGAAAAACTGTTTTTT	CASSLEGHGEKLFF
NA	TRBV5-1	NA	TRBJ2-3	TGCGCCAGCAGCTCCTTCACAGATACGCAGTATTTT	CASSSFTDTQYF
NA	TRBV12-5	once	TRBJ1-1	TGTGCTAGTGGTTTGTACCCGGGAACAGGCACTGAAGCTTTCTTT	CASGLYPGTGTEAFF
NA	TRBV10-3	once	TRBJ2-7	TGTGCCATCAGTGAGTCTATCTACGAGCAGTACTTC	CAISESIYEQYF
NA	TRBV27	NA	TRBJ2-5	TGTGCCAGCAGATCTGGGTTAGCAGCAGAGACCCAGTACTTC	CASRSGLAAETQYF
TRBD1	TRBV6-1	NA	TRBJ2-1	TGTGCCAGCAGCGATGGACAGGGATCCTACAATGAGCAGTTCTTC	CASSDGQGSYNEQFF
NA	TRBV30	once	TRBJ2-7	TGTGCCTGGAGTGTACTGGTCGGGTGGGGTGTACTGGTCGGGTTTGGGGTAAGCGAGCAGTACTTC	CAWSVLVGWGVLVGFGVSEQYF
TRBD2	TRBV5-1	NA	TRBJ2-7	TGCGCCAGCGGCGGACTAGCGGAGAGCTCCTACGAGCAGTACTTC	CASGGLAESSYEQYF
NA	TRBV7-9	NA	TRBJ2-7	TGTGCCAGCAGCTTTGGGGACTCGAAGGGGTACGAGCAGTACTTC	CASSFGDSKGYEQYF
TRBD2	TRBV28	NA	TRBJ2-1	TGTGCCAGCAGTCTTAGGCTAGCGGGAGGCAATGAGCAGTTCTTC	CASSLRLAGGNEQFF
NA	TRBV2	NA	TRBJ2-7	TGTGCCAGCAGTGAATCGCGGGTTTACGAGCAGTACTTC	CASSESRVYEQYF
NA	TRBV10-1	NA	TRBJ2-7	TGCGCCAGCAGCCGGGGACCGACCGGCGAGCAGTACTTC	CASSRGPTGEQYF
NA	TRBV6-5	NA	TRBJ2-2	TGTGCCAGCAGTGTCGATGCCCCCGGGGAGCTGTTTTTT	CASSVDAPGELFF
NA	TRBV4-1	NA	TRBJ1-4	TGCGCCAGCAGCCTGCGGACGGAACCCGGGACTAATGAAAAACTGTTTTTT	CASSLRTEPGTNEKLFF
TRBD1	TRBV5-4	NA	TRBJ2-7	TGTGCCAGCTCCTGGGACAGGGGGCGCGAGCAGTACTTC	CASSWDRGREQYF
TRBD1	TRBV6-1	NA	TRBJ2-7	TGTGCCAGCAGTGTACGGACAGGGGCCAACGAGCAGTACTTC	CASSVRTGANEQYF
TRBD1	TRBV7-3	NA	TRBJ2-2	TGTGCCAGCAGCTTAACAATGGACAGGGCGGGCGCCGGGGAGCTGTTTTTT	CASSLTMDRAGAGELFF
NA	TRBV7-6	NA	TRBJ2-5	TGTGCCAGCAGCTTAGCGGAGGGTTCCCAAGAGACCCAGTACTTC	CASSLAEGSQETQYF
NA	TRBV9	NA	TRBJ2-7	TGTGCCAGCAGCCCTTCGGGTCCGGGGGTGAAGGCCTACGAGCAGTACTTC	CASSPSGPGVKAYEQYF
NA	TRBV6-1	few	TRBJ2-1	TGTGCCAGCAGTGAAGCTCCTGGAGGGGTTGAGCAGTTCTTC	CASSEAPGGVEQFF
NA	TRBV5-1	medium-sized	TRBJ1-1	TGCGCCAGCAGCCTCCGGTGGGAGAACACTGAAGCTTTCTTT	CASSLRWENTEAFF
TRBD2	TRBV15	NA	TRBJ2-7	TGTGCCACCACAGCGGGGGGAGAGCAGTACTTC	CATTAGGEQYF
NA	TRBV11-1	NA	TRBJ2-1	TGTGCCACCTCCTGGGGACCCTACAATGAGCAGTTCTTC	CATSWGPYNEQFF
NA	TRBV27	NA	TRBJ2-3	TGTGCCAGTCACAGAGAGTCAGATACGCAGTATTTT	CASHRESDTQYF
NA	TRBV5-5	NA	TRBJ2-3	TGTGCCAGCAGCTTGGTGCCAGATACGCAGTATTTT	CASSLVPDTQYF
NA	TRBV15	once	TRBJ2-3	TGTGCCACCAGCAGAACACTGGGGGATACGCAGTATTTT	CATSRTLGDTQYF
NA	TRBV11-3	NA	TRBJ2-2	TGTGCCAGCAGCTCGGAGGCCGGGGAGCTGTTTTTT	CASSSEAGELFF
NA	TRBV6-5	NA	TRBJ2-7	TGTGCCAGCAGTTCTCCCGTCAGGGGGGACGCTTACGAGCAGTACTTC	CASSSPVRGDAYEQYF
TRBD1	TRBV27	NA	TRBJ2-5	TGTGCCAGCAGACGCACCGGGACAGAGGAGACCCAGTACTTC	CASRRTGTEETQYF
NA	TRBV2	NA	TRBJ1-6	TGTGCCAGCATGAGCCTCTCCTATAATTCACCCCTCCACTTT	CASMSLSYNSPLHF
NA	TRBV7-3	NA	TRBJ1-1	TGTGCCAGCAGCTTAAGCCCGGGAAAAGAAGCTTTCTTT	CASSLSPGKEAFF
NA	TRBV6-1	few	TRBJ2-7	TGTGCCAGCAGAAGCAGGGAGCCCTACGAGCAGTACTTC	CASRSREPYEQYF
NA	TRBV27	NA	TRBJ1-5	TGTGCCAGCAGTTTGGCCTATAGCAATCAGCCCCAGCATTTT	CASSLAYSNQPQHF
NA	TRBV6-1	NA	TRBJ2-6	TGTGCCAGCAGTGGGGTGGCCGGGGCCAACGTCCTGACTTTC	CASSGVAGANVLTF
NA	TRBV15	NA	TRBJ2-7	TGTGCCACCAGCAGAGCGGTGAGCTCCTACGAGCAGTACTTC	CATSRAVSSYEQYF
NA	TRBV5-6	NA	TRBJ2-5	TGTGCCAGCAGCAACAAAGGTGGGATGCAACGGGAGACCCAGTACTTC	CASSNKGGMQRETQYF
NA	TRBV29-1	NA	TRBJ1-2	TGCAGCGTTGAGGCTGGGTTCGGCTATGGCTACACCTTC	CSVEAGFGYGYTF
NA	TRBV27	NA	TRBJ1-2	TGTGCCAGCGCGGGGCTAGGGAGATATGGCTACACCTTC	CASAGLGRYGYTF
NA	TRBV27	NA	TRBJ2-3	TGTGCCAGCACCATATCGCTGACGGCCCTCGGGGGCACAGATACGCAGTATTTT	CASTISLTALGGTDTQYF
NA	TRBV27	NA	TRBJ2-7	TGTGCCAGCAGTCCCGCGGGGATCTACGAGCAGTACTTC	CASSPAGIYEQYF
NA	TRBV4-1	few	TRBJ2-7	TGCGCCAGCAGCCAAGTTCGTGGGGTGGGTTACGAGCAGTACTTC	CASSQVRGVGYEQYF
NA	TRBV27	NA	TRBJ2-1	TGTGCCAGCAGTTTATATCCAGGGTCGTCCAATGAGCAGTTCTTC	CASSLYPGSSNEQFF
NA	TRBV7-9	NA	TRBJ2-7	TGTGCCAGCAGCTTAATGGTGGGGACCCTCTACGAGCAGTACTTC	CASSLMVGTLYEQYF
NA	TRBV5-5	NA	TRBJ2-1	TGTGCCAGCAGCTTGAGGGCGGAATACAATGAGCAGTTCTTC	CASSLRAEYNEQFF
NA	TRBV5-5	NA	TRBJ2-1	TGTGCCAGCAGCTTGGAGGACTACCCCAATGAGCAGTTCTTC	CASSLEDYPNEQFF
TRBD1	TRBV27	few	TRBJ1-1	TGTGCCAGCAGTATCGGGACAGGCACTGAAGCTTTCTTT	CASSIGTGTEAFF
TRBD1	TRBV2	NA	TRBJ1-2	TGTGCCAACCCGCAGGGGGTAAACTATGGCTACACCTTC	CANPQGVNYGYTF
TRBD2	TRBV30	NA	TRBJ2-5	TGTGCCTGGGATAGATTAGCGGGTCCAAAAGAGACCCAGTACTTC	CAWDRLAGPKETQYF
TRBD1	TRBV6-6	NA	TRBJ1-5	TGTGCCAGCAGTTACTCGGCGAGGGGGCTTCAGCCCCAGCATTTT	CASSYSARGLQPQHF
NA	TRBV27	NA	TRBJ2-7	TGTGCCAGCAGTTTATCACGGCACTACGAGCAGTACTTC	CASSLSRHYEQYF
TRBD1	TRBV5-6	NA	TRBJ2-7	TGTGCCAGCAGCTCCGGGACAGACACCTACGAGCAGTACTTC	CASSSGTDTYEQYF
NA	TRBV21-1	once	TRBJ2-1	TGTGCCAGCAGCAAAGTAATCCTCCGAGCGGGAGTACTGAATGAGCAGTTCTTC	CASSKVILRAGVLNEQFF
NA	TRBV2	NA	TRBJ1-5	TGTGCCAGCGGGACCCCTGGCAATCAGCCCCAGCATTTT	CASGTPGNQPQHF
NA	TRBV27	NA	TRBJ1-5	TGTGCCAGCAGTACCCTAGGGGGTTTGATTAATCAGCCCCAGCATTTT	CASSTLGGLINQPQHF
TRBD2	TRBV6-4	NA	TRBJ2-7	TGTGCCAGCAGTCTGGCTAGCGGGTTCAACGAGCAGTACTTC	CASSLASGFNEQYF